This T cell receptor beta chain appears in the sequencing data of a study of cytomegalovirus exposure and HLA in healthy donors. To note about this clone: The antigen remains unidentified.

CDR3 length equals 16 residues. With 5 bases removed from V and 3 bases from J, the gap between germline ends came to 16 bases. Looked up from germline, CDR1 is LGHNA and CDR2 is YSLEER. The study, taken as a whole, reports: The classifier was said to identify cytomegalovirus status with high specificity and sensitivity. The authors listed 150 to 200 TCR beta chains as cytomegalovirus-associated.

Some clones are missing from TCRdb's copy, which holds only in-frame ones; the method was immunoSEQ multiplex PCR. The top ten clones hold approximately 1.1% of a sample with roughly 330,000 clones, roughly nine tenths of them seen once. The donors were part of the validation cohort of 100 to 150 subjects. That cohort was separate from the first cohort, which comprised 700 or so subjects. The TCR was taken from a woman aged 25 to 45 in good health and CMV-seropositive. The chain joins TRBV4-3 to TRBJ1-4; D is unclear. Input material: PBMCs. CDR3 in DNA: TGCGCCAGCAGCACGGAGGCTGCCCACGCTAATGAAAAACTGTTTTTT. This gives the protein CASSTEAAHANEKLFF.